Below, 25 T cell receptor beta chains from the same sample are listed, as sequenced in a study of control samples from healthy donors and cancer patients. The method was immunoSEQ multiplex PCR; TCRdb's version includes in-frame clones alone and lacks a portion of them. The profile shows tens of thousands of clones, 90% of them singletons. Specimen: PBMCs. These receptors were taken from a man aged 60 to 69 with colorectal cancer.

This clone was counted only a few times. J is TRBJ1-5 and V is TRBV10-3; D call uncertain. V lost 3 bases to trimming and J lost 3 bases, with 9 bases between them. This CDR3 has 14 residues. Germline CDR1 and CDR2: ENHRY and SYGVKD. The CDR3 region is CAISDAVDNQPQHF. DNA of the CDR3: TGTGCCATCAGTGATGCAGTTGACAATCAGCCCCAGCATTTT.

V usage is TRBV7-9 and J usage is TRBJ2-7, with 8 bases aligning to TRBD1. V shed 3 bases and J 3 bases; nucleotides not matched to a gene: 4. Germline V gene sequence: CDR1 SEHNR, CDR2 FQNEAQ (reference sequence). The CDR3 is made up of 14 amino acids. The CDR3 DNA is TGTGCCAGCAGCTTGCCCGACAGGGGCTACGAGCAGTACTTC. Translation: CASSLPDRGYEQYF.

The V gene is TRBV7-9, the J gene TRBJ2-1; no clear D gene. Germline V lookup: CDR1 SEHNR, CDR2 FQNEAQ (reference sequence). The CDR3 extends over 11 amino acids. Trimming removed 3 bases at V and 11 bases at J, with 8 bases between. DNA of the CDR3: TGTGCCAGCAGCTTCGGGCGTCAGCAGTTCTTC. Translating gives CASSFGRQQFF.

The genes are TRBV2 and TRBJ2-7; 10 bases align to TRBD2. Trimming removed 7 bases from V and 6 bases from J; junction bases left unmatched: 6. This CDR3 comprises 13 residues. Germline CDR1 is SNHLY and CDR2 is FYNNEI. The CDR3 DNA follows: TGTGCCAGCACCCCGGGACTAGCGAGCGAGCAGTACTTC. It yields the protein CASTPGLASEQYF.

This chain connects TRBV28 to TRBJ1-1; TRBD1 matches 11 bases. The CDR3 sequence is 14 residues long. Germline assignment: CDR1 MDHEN and CDR2 SYDVKM. Trimming removed 7 bases from V and 4 bases from J; junction bases left unmatched: 5. The CDR3: CASTWTGGGTEAFF. CDR3 bases: TGTGCCAGCACCTGGACAGGGGGCGGCACTGAAGCTTTCTTT.

This chain links TRBV27 with TRBJ2-1; 10 positions match TRBD2. CDR3 size: 14 residues. Losses at the gene ends were 10 bases for V and 7 bases for J; bases not matched to a gene: 10. Germline V lookup: CDR1 MNHEY, CDR2 SMNVEV (reference sequence). The CDR3 region has the DNA TGTGCCACCCATCCCGGGACTAGCGCAAATGAGCAGTTCTTC. Translating it yields CATHPGTSANEQFF.

The V call is TRBV18, the J call TRBJ2-2, with D unclear. V gave up 5 bases and J gave up 6 bases, with 10 bases separating them. The CDR3 is 13 amino acids. The germline V gene has CDR1 KGHSH and CDR2 LQKENI. The CDR3 loop reads CASSTDQSGELFF. In DNA form, the CDR3 reads TGTGCCAGCTCAACAGATCAATCCGGGGAGCTGTTTTTT.

This chain links TRBV3-1 (or the pseudogene TRBV3-2) with TRBJ1-1, with no clear D. Germline CDR1 LGHDT, CDR2 YNNKEL (reference sequence). V dropped 4 bases and J dropped 11 bases, with 20 bases sitting between them. CDR3 size: 14 residues. Here the CDR3 DNA reads TGTGCCAGCAGCCCCATCTGGACGCGAACGGGGGCTTTCTTT. As protein: CASSPIWTRTGAFF.

V and J are TRBV30 and TRBJ1-5; the match to TRBD1 covers 7 bases. This CDR3 has 19 amino acids. The V and J ends lost 3 bases and 0 bases, in that order; junction bases with no gene match: 17. Per germline, CDR1 GTSNPN and CDR2 SVGIG (reference sequence). CDR3 in amino acids: CAWSGGGQFGSISNQPQHF. The DNA for the CDR3 is TGTGCCTGGAGCGGGGGGGGACAGTTTGGTTCGATTAGCAATCAGCCCCAGCATTTT.

This chain uses TRBV9 with TRBJ2-3; D gene ambiguous. CDR1 and CDR2 (germline): SGDLS, YYNGEE. V dropped 0 bases and J dropped 5 bases, with 13 bases sitting between them. This CDR3 is 15 amino acids long. CDR3 DNA: TGTGCCAGCAGCGTAGAGGGCCCCGCAAAAGATACGCAGTATTTT. Protein: CASSVEGPAKDTQYF.

The rearrangement links TRBV6-2 or TRBV6-3 to TRBJ1-6, with a tentative D call TRBD1 (5 bases). CDR1 and CDR2 from the germline V gene are MNHEY and SVGEGT. The CDR3 has 16 amino acids. Trimming removed 5 bases from V and 5 bases from J, with 16 bases in between. This chain's CDR3 is CASSRPGRMNNSPLHF. The CDR3, as DNA: TGTGCCAGCAGTCGTCCGGGACGGATGAATAATTCACCCCTCCACTTT.

In its sample, this clone was seen once. The V gene is TRBV5-1, the J gene TRBJ2-6; D remains ambiguous. The CDR3 runs to 13 residues. V lost 3 bases, J lost 5 bases, and 6 bases lay in between. Germline V gives CDR1 SGHRS, CDR2 YFSETQ. CDR3 amino acids: CASSSDRANVLTF. CDR3 bases: TGCGCCAGCAGCTCCGACAGGGCCAACGTCCTGACTTTC.

The chain couples TRBV9 to TRBJ2-2; 9 positions agree with TRBD2. This CDR3 is built from 14 residues. Germline V gene sequence: CDR1 SGDLS, CDR2 YYNGEE. The J segment lost 7 bases and the V segment lost 0 bases, leaving 1 base of the junction unmatched. The CDR3 sequence is CASSVGGGGGELFF. CDR3 sequence (DNA): TGTGCCAGCAGCGTAGGCGGGGGGGGCGGGGAGCTGTTTTTT.

This clone was counted once. This chain links TRBV28 with TRBJ1-2, with D possibly TRBD1 on 5 matching bases. The CDR3 totals 12 residues. Germline V CDR1 and CDR2: MDHEN, SYDVKM. Trimming took off 2 bases at V and 8 bases at J, with 9 bases between the two ends. Written as DNA, the CDR3 is TGTGCCAGCAGTTTACCCGGGGGGGGCTACACCTTC. Translated: CASSLPGGGYTF.

The V call is TRBV3-1 (or the pseudogene TRBV3-2), the J call TRBJ2-7, with D possibly matching TRBD2 (7 bases). The CDR3 totals 15 residues. V dropped 6 bases and J dropped 4 bases, with 19 bases sitting between them. Germline CDR1 reads LGHDT; CDR2 reads YNNKEL (reference sequence). The CDR3 loop reads CASSPGGGAGYEQYF. The CDR3 nucleotides read TGTGCCAGCAGTCCTGGGGGGGGCGCAGGATACGAGCAGTACTTC.

Worth noting for this clone: Different DNA sequences within this sample yield the same CDR3. The chain employs TRBV12-3 or TRBV12-4 and TRBJ2-3; D gene ambiguous. V was clipped by 4 bases and J by 3 bases, with 2 bases between them. The length of the CDR3 is 11 residues. The CDR3 DNA reads as TGTGCCAGCAGTTCTACAGATACGCAGTATTTT. It specifies CASSSTDTQYF.

The rearrangement joins TRBV7-9 to TRBJ1-6; 7 bases map to TRBD1. The CDR3 has 14 amino acids. The germline V gene encodes CDR1 SEHNR and CDR2 FQNEAQ (reference sequence). J was trimmed by 4 bases and V by 5 bases; bases with no gene match: 2. CDR3: CASSPQGYNSPLHF. The CDR3 DNA reads as TGTGCCAGCAGCCCACAGGGGTATAATTCACCCCTCCACTTT.

The CDR3 here is CAWRVPHSGVAEAFF. The CDR3 DNA follows: TGTGCCTGGAGGGTTCCACATTCAGGGGTAGCTGAAGCTTTCTTT. V is TRBV30 and J is TRBJ1-1; tentatively, D is TRBD1 (6 bases). V lost 3 bases to trimming and J lost 6 bases, with 20 bases between them. The CDR3 covers 15 residues. CDR1 GTSNPN and CDR2 SVGIG come from the germline V gene (reference sequence).

The J gene is TRBJ1-2, the V gene TRBV3-1 (or the pseudogene TRBV3-2); tentative D call: TRBD1 (6 bases). The CDR3 has 14 amino acids. Germline loops: CDR1 LGHDT, CDR2 YNNKEL (reference sequence). V was pared by 8 bases and J by 4 bases, with 17 bases between. The CDR3 loop is CASFKGGGPYGYTF. CDR3 nucleotide sequence: TGTGCCAGCTTCAAGGGGGGGGGACCCTATGGCTACACCTTC.

This rearrangement joins TRBV10-2 to TRBJ2-3; D is tentatively TRBD1 or TRBD2 (6 bases each). This CDR3 contains 14 residues. Between the trimmed V and J ends, which lost 8 bases and 0 bases, there was a span of 12 bases. CDR1 and CDR2 from the germline V gene are WSHSY and SAAADI. The CDR3 here is CASEGGDSTDTQYF. CDR3 nucleotide sequence: TGCGCCAGCGAGGGGGGCGATAGCACAGATACGCAGTATTTT.

This clone was observed a single time. This chain connects TRBV19 to TRBJ2-1; 10 nucleotides align to TRBD2. The CDR3 has 20 residues. After removal of 0 bases from V and 10 bases from J, the junction contained 21 bases not matched to a gene. Germline V lookup: CDR1 LNHDA, CDR2 SQIVND (reference sequence). The CDR3 DNA reads TGTGCCAGTAGTATAGACACCGGGACAGGCAGAGCGGGGGGGCAATTCGAGCAGTTCTTC. Protein sequence: CASSIDTGTGRAGGQFEQFF. The full variable domain, its missing parts supplied by reference TRBV19 and TRBJ2-1, is DGGITQSPKYLFRKEGQNVTLSCEQNLNHDAMYWYRQDPGQGLRLIYYSQIVNDFQKGDIAEGYSVSREKKESFPLTVTSAQKNPTAFYLCASSIDTGTGRAGGQFEQFFGPGTRLTVL.

This clone was seen a handful of times. The chain employs TRBV19 and TRBJ1-1; no clear D gene. Germline values: CDR1 LNHDA, CDR2 SQIVND (reference sequence). V was clipped by 8 bases and J by 5 bases, with 15 bases between them. This CDR3 comprises 13 residues. Written as DNA, the CDR3 is TGTGCCAGTGGAAGAAGACCTGGGACTGAAGCTTTCTTT. Amino acids: CASGRRPGTEAFF.

The chain has TRBV24-1 and TRBJ1-1, with D maybe TRBD1 (6 bases). With 2 bases removed from V and 11 bases from J, the gap between germline ends came to 17 bases. CDR1 is KGHDR, CDR2 SFDVKD, per germline. The CDR3 extends over 14 amino acids. CDR3 DNA: TGTGCCACCAGTGATTCGGTCAGATCGAGGGGGGCTTTCTTT. This encodes CATSDSVRSRGAFF.

Worth noting for this clone: This same CDR3 is encoded by further DNA sequences in the sample. CDR3 sequence reads: CASSEKWGGQGPQHF. CDR3 in DNA: TGTGCCAGCAGTGAGAAGTGGGGGGGTCAGGGGCCCCAGCATTTT. This rearrangement joins TRBV2 to TRBJ1-5; possibly TRBD1 for D (5 bases). The CDR3 consists of 15 residues. In germline, CDR1 is SNHLY, CDR2 FYNNEI. V lost 3 bases, J lost 9 bases, and 18 bases lay in between.

DNA of the CDR3: TGCGCCAGCAGCTTGTTATTCGCAGGGATGGGCAATGAGCAGTTCTTC. This translates into CASSLLFAGMGNEQFF. This chain links TRBV5-1 with TRBJ2-1; TRBD1 is a possible D gene (5 bases). The germline V gene has CDR1 SGHRS and CDR2 YFSETQ. Trimming pared 1 base from V and 6 bases from J, leaving 17 bases between. The CDR3 spans 16 residues.